This T cell receptor (beta chain) was sequenced for a study of Ad26.COV2.S vaccination and SARS-CoV-2 variants. As for treatment: roughly 20 received Ad26.COV2.S at low or high dose, single or two shots; about 5 received placebo; per-sample allocation not given. The samples date from day 63 after the first vaccine or placebo injection. Produced via immunoSEQ multiplex PCR; TCRdb's table is partial and in-frame only. This table has 380,000 or so clones, 65% to 90% appearing once. Germline CDR1 is MNHEY and CDR2 is SVGEGT. The V end was cut by 2 bases, the J end by 3 bases, with 21 bases between. This CDR3 is built from 18 residues.

This clonotype was obtained from a person aged 18-60 years who received the Ad26.COV2.S COVID-19 vaccine or a placebo. The chain combines TRBV6-2 or TRBV6-3 with TRBJ2-3; TRBD2 might be the D (6 bases). Sequencing was performed on peripheral blood, taken in a trial of Ad26.COV2.S vaccine versus placebo. The CDR3 region is CASSYPTGGARSTDTQYF. DNA for the CDR3: TGTGCCAGCAGTTACCCTACGGGCGGGGCGAGGAGTACAGATACGCAGTATTTT.